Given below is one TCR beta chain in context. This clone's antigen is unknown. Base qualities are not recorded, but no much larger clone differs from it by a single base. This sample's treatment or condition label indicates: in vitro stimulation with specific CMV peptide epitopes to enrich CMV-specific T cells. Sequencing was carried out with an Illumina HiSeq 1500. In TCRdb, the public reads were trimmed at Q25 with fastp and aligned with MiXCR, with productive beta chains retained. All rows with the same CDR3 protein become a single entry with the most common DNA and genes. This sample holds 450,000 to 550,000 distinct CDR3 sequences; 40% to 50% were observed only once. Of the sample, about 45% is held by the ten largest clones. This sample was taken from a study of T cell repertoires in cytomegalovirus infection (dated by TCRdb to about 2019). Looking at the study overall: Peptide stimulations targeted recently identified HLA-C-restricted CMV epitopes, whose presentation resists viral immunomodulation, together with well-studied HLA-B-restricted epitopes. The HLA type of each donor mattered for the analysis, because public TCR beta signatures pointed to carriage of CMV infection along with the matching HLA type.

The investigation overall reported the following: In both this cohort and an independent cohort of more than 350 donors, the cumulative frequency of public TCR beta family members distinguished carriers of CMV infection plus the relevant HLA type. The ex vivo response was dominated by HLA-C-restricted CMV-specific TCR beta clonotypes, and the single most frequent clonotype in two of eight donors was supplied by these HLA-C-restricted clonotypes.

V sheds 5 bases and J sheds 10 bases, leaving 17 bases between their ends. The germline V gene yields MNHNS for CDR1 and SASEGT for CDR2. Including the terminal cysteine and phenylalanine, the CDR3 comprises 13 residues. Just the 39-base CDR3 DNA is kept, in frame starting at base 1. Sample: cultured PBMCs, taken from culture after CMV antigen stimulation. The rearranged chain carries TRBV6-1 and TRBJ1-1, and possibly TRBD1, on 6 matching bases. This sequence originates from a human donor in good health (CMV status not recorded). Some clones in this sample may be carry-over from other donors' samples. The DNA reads TGTGCCAGCAGTATTACAGGTTCGGGGGCAGCTTTCTTT. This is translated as CASSITGSGAAFF.